This T cell receptor beta chain was observed in a study of blood T cell repertoires in COVID-19. Across the study: The study drew acute and convalescent COVID-19 samples from the United States, Italy and Spain. Nucleic acid was either cDNA or gDNA, and it came from T cells, B-cell-depleted T cells, or PBMCs.

Per the study methods: From reference gene primer amplification, estimates of nucleated cell counts were derived. Profiled with immunoSEQ multiplex PCR; TCRdb holds only in-frame clones, not every one. The DNA was the basis for D and trimming; V, J and clone size are from that table. The sample has roughly 150,000 clones; more than 75% are singletons. This CDR3 comprises 15 residues. The germline V gene encodes CDR1 SGHNT and CDR2 YYREEE (reference sequence). The V segment lost 4 bases and the J segment 7 bases; nucleotides outside the gene matches: 13. The sequenced sample consisted of peripheral blood. The TCR comes from a man in his 60s with acute or convalescent COVID-19. V is TRBV5-4 and J is TRBJ2-7, with 8 bases identical to TRBD2. CDR3: CASSPEGTSLREQYF. The CDR3 DNA reads TGTGCCAGCAGCCCGGAGGGGACTAGTCTTCGAGAGCAGTACTTC.